This T cell receptor beta chain is drawn from a study of blood T cell repertoires in COVID-19. Study at large: There were acute and convalescent COVID-19 samples, and they came from the United States, Italy and Spain.

Per the germline V gene, CDR1 is SGHRS and CDR2 is YFSETQ. The CDR3 covers 18 residues. The trim removed 3 bases at V and 3 bases at J, leaving 10 bases unmatched. This table comes from immunoSEQ multiplex PCR, and its TCRdb copy is limited to in-frame clones, with some not included. The repertoire has 25,000 to 30,000 clones, 92% of them found once; the top ten carry more than 2%. V gene TRBV5-1 combines with J gene TRBJ2-3, with 13 bases aligning to TRBD2. This receptor was identified in a man in his fifties with active COVID-19. The sample was peripheral blood. This CDR3 reads CASSSPPTSGGLTDTQYF. The DNA for the CDR3 is TGCGCCAGCAGCTCGCCCCCGACTAGCGGGGGGTTAACAGATACGCAGTATTTT. The full variable domain, in which reference TRBV5-1 and TRBJ2-3 provide the parts outside the CDR3, is KAGVTQTPRYLIKTRGQQVTLSCSPISGHRSVSWYQQTPGQGLQFLFEYFSETQRNKGNFPGRFSGRQFSNSRSEMNVSTLELGDSALYLCASSSPPTSGGLTDTQYFGPGTRLTVL.